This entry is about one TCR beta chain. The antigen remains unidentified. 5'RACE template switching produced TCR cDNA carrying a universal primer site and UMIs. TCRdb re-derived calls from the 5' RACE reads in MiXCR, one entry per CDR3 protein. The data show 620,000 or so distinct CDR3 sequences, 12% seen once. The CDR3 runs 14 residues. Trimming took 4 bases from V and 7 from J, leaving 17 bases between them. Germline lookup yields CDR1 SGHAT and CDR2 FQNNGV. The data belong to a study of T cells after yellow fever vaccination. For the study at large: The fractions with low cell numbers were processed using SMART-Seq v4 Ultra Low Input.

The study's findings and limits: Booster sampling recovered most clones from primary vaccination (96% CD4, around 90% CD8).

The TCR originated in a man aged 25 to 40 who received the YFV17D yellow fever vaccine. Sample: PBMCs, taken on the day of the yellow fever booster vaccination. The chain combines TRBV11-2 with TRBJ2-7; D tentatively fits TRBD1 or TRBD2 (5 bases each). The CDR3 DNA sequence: TGTGCCAGCAGCTCTCCGGGACCTTTGGGGGAGCAGTACTTC. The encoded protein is CASSSPGPLGEQYF. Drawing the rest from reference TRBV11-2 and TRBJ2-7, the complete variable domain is EAGVAQSPRYKIIEKRQSVAFWCNPISGHATLYWYQQILGQGPKLLIQFQNNGVVDDSQLPKDRFSAERLKGVDSTLKIQPAKLEDSAVYLCASSSPGPLGEQYFGPGTRLTVT.